What follows describes a single T cell receptor (beta chain). Its specific antigen is unknown. No per-base quality is available; no much larger clone lies one base away. Each PCR received spiked-in synthetic TCR analog templates so that absolute template abundance could be estimated from read counts. The immunoSEQ assay was used to amplify TCRbeta CDR3 regions from genomic DNA with bias-controlled V and J gene primers. Sequencing of rearranged TCRbeta segments was done at approximately 20X coverage. In the paper's pipeline: Sequencing errors were corrected by clustering, and CDR3s were annotated against IMGT so that V, D and J genes could be assigned. Only productive TCRbeta rearrangements were used in downstream analyses, excluding out-of-frame or stop-codon sequences. Clonality was calculated as one minus the Shannon entropy normalized by the log of the number of unique productive sequences. Clones differing between time points or between blood and tumor were identified using Fisher's exact test with Benjamini-Hochberg correction, with an adjusted p below 0.01 applied as the threshold. TCRdb carries this immuneACCESS record with in-frame sequences only. Its versions omit some clonotypes, under half of them owing to an unresolved V gene in the studies checked, with the rest unexplained. V and J calls plus clone size are reproduced from that table; the DNA served to infer D and trimming. Present in this sample are about 46,000 clones, approximately 85% of which were seen just once. Jointly, the top ten make up more than 1.5% of the sample.

Reading the germline V gene gives CDR1 MNHEY and CDR2 SVGAGI. V and J lose 0 bases and 3 bases, and a span of 9 bases separates them. The CDR3 covers 14 residues, taking in both the cysteine and the phenylalanine. Only the CDR3 DNA stays, 42 bases, in frame from base 1. This specimen comes from a study of PD-L1 blockade in urothelial cancer (dated by TCRdb to between 2016 and 2019). Some background on the complete study: Therapy was started in the mid-2010s for all patients, and atezolizumab 1,200 mg was administered intravenously every 3 weeks. About 90% of the roughly 29 patients were identified as males with urothelial cancer of bladder origin, and a prior smoking history was reported by 18 of 29 patients. An exploratory multi-omic analysis was conducted of the somatic, immune and clinical correlates of response to PD-L1 blockade with atezolizumab in urothelial cancer. An ECOG performance status of 0 or 1 was recorded for the patients, and 0 to 3 prior chemotherapy regimens had been received by the patients. Pretreatment blood TCR-seq was available for nearly 30 patients, at least one posttreatment blood collection was obtained for around 24 patients, and tumor TCR-seq was available for around 24 patients. Blood samples gave a median of approximately 150,000 T cells and tens of thousands of unique TCRs, with a median clonality of approximately 0.08. Pretreatment tumor samples and matched peripheral blood, collected serially before and after atezolizumab treatment, underwent TCR sequencing. Whole exome sequencing and RNA sequencing of pretreatment tumors were performed alongside TCR sequencing in the same patients. About 10 patients reached durable clinical benefit, while 15 to 25 patients did not. Blood samples were analyzed at 3 weeks after treatment start (second dose) and at 6 weeks after treatment start. Progression-free survival longer than 6 months counted as durable clinical benefit, and TCR features were additionally tested against both progression-free and overall survival.

Sample time point, as interpreted from the label and publication: peripheral blood 6 weeks after treatment start. The cohort comprised 25 to 30 patients with locally advanced or metastatic urothelial carcinoma treated at Memorial Sloan Kettering on a trial protocol. Peripheral blood mononuclear cells were collected pretreatment and during treatment, at between 1 and 8 total time points per patient. The Qiagen DNeasy Blood extraction kit was used to purify genomic DNA from total PBMCs and tumor samples. PBMCs were collected pretreatment and during treatment, and were isolated and stored as previously described. Overall results and qualifications from the work: Patients with durable benefit showed greater expansion of tumor-associated TCR clones in peripheral blood 3 weeks after starting treatment (n = 22, p = 0.022). Because of the small sample size (n ≈ 31) and the many exploratory analyses performed, the results are intended to be regarded as hypothesis-generating. A pretreatment peripheral blood TCR clonality below the median was linked to improved progression-free and overall survival.

The material sequenced was PBMCs, taken around atezolizumab (anti-PD-L1) treatment. The rearranged segments are TRBV6-5 and TRBJ2-7, with TRBD1 as a weak D call on 5 bases. The sequence derives from a man aged 45-65 years with urothelial cancer. The nucleotide sequence reads TGTGCCAGCAGTTACTCAGGGGCAAGCTACGAGCAGTACTTC. Its coded protein is CASSYSGASYEQYF.